The TCR beta chain described here comes from a study of shared clonotypes between healthy human individuals (dated by TCRdb to about 2020). Looking at the study overall: A couple of women and a few men aged 18 to 49 years were included in the cohort. The study deeply sequenced blood TCR repertoires of five healthy adults to estimate repertoire size and the extent of clonotype sharing between individuals. For each donor, CD4 naive and CD4 memory were each run on three plates, CD8 naive on two plates, and CD8 memory on one plate. Leukapheresis yielded between about 0.94 and 10 billion PBMCs per donor. Libraries were prepared and TCR repertoires were sequenced by different laboratories using diverse techniques, in order to increase sequencing depth and limit assay-specific biases.

The donors were healthy, HIV-negative adults with no recently reported acute infections or vaccinations. Every donor was a Caucasian adult living in Nashville, Tennessee, USA. CD4+ T cells were enriched by magnetic negative selection; naive cells were then positively selected on CD45RA, and the negative fraction formed the memory subset. Blood was obtained by leukapheresis, after which PBMCs were separated by Ficoll-Histopaque density gradient centrifugation and cryopreserved in liquid nitrogen vapor phase. Analytical flow cytometry was used to check the purity and quantity of each magnetically sorted T cell population. Genomic DNA was isolated from every sorted fraction and measured by UV absorbance on a Nanodrop 2000c. This clone was seen only once. What antigen it recognizes has not been identified. There are no base qualities to consult, and no much larger clone falls within one base. Overall results and qualifications from the work: Incomplete sequencing was indicated by rarefaction of sorted-subset datasets, despite the large sequencing depth. Roughly 5.2% of naive CD4, around 3.6% of naive CD8, about 2.4% of memory CD4, and 0.4% of memory CD8 clonotypes were shared across several donors. Because the study included only a small number of donors, the genetic and exposure-history diversity represented was limited. Naive subsets generally had larger estimated clonotype richness than memory subsets. Based on pairwise subsampling, the degree of clonotype sharing among donors was expected to be affected by sequencing depth. Clonotypes shared by all four sorted-subset donors showed higher generation probabilities than non-shared clonotypes. Sampling was restricted to blood, and TCR repertoires in tissues likely differ from the TCR repertoires found in blood.

Using the deep immunoSEQ assay, multiplex PCR amplified TCR CDR3 regions from genomic DNA. Extracted genomic DNA from each cell subset was distributed evenly across all wells of several immunoSEQ 96-well plates, and each plate was treated as a replicate. For sorted subsets, each replicate PCR was loaded with around 200 ng genomic DNA, equivalent to approximately 33,000 T cell genomes. Purified libraries were measured with a Qubit 3.0 fluorometer, size-checked on a Bioanalyzer 2100, and measured again with the KAPA Library Quantification kit. Every immunoSEQ 96-well plate was sequenced on a dedicated single-read 150-cycle Illumina NextSeq 550 flow cell. The original pipeline was this. Because the immunoSEQ output held only junctional sequences and lacked quality scores, the filtering could not match the filtering applied to full-length reads. To assign V/J genes and CDR3, sequences were annotated against IMGT germline references using PyIR, a Python wrapper for IgBLAST v1.9. Reads were filtered out if the reads had weak V/J assignments (E-value above 1e-6), no CDR3, stop codons, out-of-frame junctions, or ambiguous translated residues. V3J clonotypes were defined as sequences sharing the same inferred V gene, J gene, and CDR3 amino acid sequence. Percentage overlap between repertoires was computed as shared unique clonotypes divided by the size of the smaller repertoire. Richness of each repertoire was evaluated using RTK rarefaction, the Chao1 estimator, and Recon v2.1 estimates of unobserved clonotypes. For all TCRbeta clonotypes obtained by the gDNA method from several donors, generation probabilities were computed with OLGA. The source is immuneACCESS, and TCRdb retained only in-frame sequences with V and J called. Part of the clones is not carried over; for the studies checked, unresolved V genes explain less than half of this, and the remainder is unexplained. V and J calls and clone size are as listed in that table; D and trimming were resolved from the DNA. Present in this sample are around 2.5 million clones, 90% to 95% of which were seen just once. The ten largest clones represent roughly 0.39% of the sample.

From cysteine to phenylalanine, the CDR3 is 15 amino acids long. Here the CDR3 DNA is all that survives: 45 bases in frame from base 1. CDR1 and CDR2 are read off the germline V gene (reference sequence) as SGHKS and YYEKEE. The V end gives up 0 bases and the J end 5 bases, leaving 7 bases in the junction not matched to a gene. This receptor was identified in a man between 18 and 29 years old in good health. Some clones in this sample may be carry-over from other donors' samples. The rearranged segments are TRBV5-5 and TRBJ2-5, with 7 central nucleotides matching TRBD2. Input material: naive CD4+ T cells from PBMCs. Reading the label with the study, this specimen's cell subset or site is: CD45RA+ positively selected. In nucleotides, the sequence is TGTGCCAGCAGCTTGGTAGTTGGTAGCGGGGAGACCCAGTACTTC. Its translation reads: CASSLVVGSGETQYF.